Below are 20 T cell receptor beta chains sequenced from a single sample in a study of cytomegalovirus exposure and HLA in healthy donors. The PCR ran on 60 Vbeta and 13 Jbeta primers. Method: immunoSEQ multiplex PCR; TCRdb's copy keeps in-frame clones and lacks some. The sample has around 210,000 clones, about 85% seen once. Sequences were obtained from PBMCs. The receptor source for this set is a girl aged 2 to 9 in good health and CMV-seronegative.

The chain recombines TRBV7-9 with TRBJ2-3; TRBD2 matches at 8 bases. Germline assignment: CDR1 SEHNR and CDR2 FQNEAQ (reference sequence). This CDR3 is built from 17 residues. J was trimmed by 2 bases and V by 8 bases; bases with no gene match: 15. CDR3 sequence reads: CASSGGVVRKYTDTQYF. The CDR3 DNA sequence: TGTGCCAGCTCGGGGGGGGTGGTTAGGAAGTACACAGATACGCAGTATTTT.

This chain uses TRBV11-2 with TRBJ1-3, with D perhaps TRBD1 (5 bases). The CDR3 has 18 residues. With 1 base removed from V and 1 base from J, the gap between germline ends came to 17 bases. Germline assignment: CDR1 SGHAT and CDR2 FQNNGV. Here the CDR3 reads CASSLGSLGAGSGNTIYF. CDR3 coding DNA: TGTGCCAGCAGCTTAGGATCCTTAGGGGCGGGATCTGGAAACACCATATATTTT.

J is TRBJ1-1 and V is TRBV11-3; 8 bases map to TRBD1. CDR1 is SGHNT, CDR2 YENEEA, per germline. The V segment lost 8 bases and the J segment 3 bases; nucleotides outside the gene matches: 5. The CDR3 extends over 13 amino acids. Here the CDR3 reads CASGTGGHTEAFF. The CDR3 bases are TGTGCCAGCGGTACAGGGGGGCACACTGAAGCTTTCTTT.

This clone was seen just once. The V call is TRBV7-9, the J call TRBJ2-5; 9 bases align to TRBD1. Germline CDR1 is SEHNR and CDR2 is FQNEAQ (reference sequence). The CDR3 length is 14 residues. V gave up 8 bases and J gave up 5 bases; unmatched junction bases: 9. The CDR3 is CASFWGQGGETQYF. The CDR3 coding sequence is TGTGCCAGCTTTTGGGGACAGGGCGGGGAGACCCAGTACTTC.

The rearrangement uses TRBV4-2 and TRBJ2-3; 8 positions match TRBD2. Trimming removed 0 bases from V and 2 bases from J; junction bases left unmatched: 4. The CDR3 length is 16 residues. Germline assignment: CDR1 LGHNA and CDR2 YNFKEQ. In nucleotides, the CDR3 is TGTGCCAGCAGCCAAGATTGGCGGGGGGACACAGATACGCAGTATTTT. It specifies CASSQDWRGDTDTQYF.

This clone was recorded only once. The rearrangement joins TRBV10-3 to TRBJ2-7, with 10 bases fitting TRBD1. The CDR3 is 12 residues long. V dropped 10 bases and J dropped 3; count of bases not matched to a gene: 3. The germline V gene encodes CDR1 ENHRY and CDR2 SYGVKD. The CDR3 DNA sequence: TGTGCCACCGGGACAGGGGACTACGAGCAGTACTTC. It translates to CATGTGDYEQYF.

Points on this clone: Compared with germline, one end of the junction differs, possibly owing to a read error. The V gene is TRBV11-2, the J gene TRBJ2-5; D uncertain. This CDR3 is 13 amino acids long. CDR1 is SGHAT, CDR2 FQNNGV, per germline. CDR3 amino acids: CASSLDRKEAQYF. In nucleotides, the CDR3 is TGTGCCAGCAGCTTAGATCGTAAAGAGGCCCAGTACTTC. Using reference TRBV11-2 and TRBJ2-5 for the parts outside the CDR3, the full variable domain is EAGVAQSPRYKIIEKRQSVAFWCNPISGHATLYWYQQILGQGPKLLIQFQNNGVVDDSQLPKDRFSAERLKGVDSTLKIQPAKLEDSAVYLCASSLDRKEAQYFGPGTRLLVL.

The chain combines TRBV6-1 with TRBJ1-1, with no clear D. The CDR3 is 15 amino acids. Germline V gene sequence: CDR1 MNHNS, CDR2 SASEGT. Trimming shortened V by 3 bases and J by 1 base, and 12 bases separated the two germline ends. The CDR3 spells CASSDRQGSNTEAFF. DNA of the CDR3: TGTGCCAGCAGTGACCGACAAGGTTCGAACACTGAAGCTTTCTTT.

The rearrangement uses TRBV19 and TRBJ2-7, with no clear D. The V end was cut by 1 base, the J end by 0 bases, with 10 bases between. Germline CDR1 is LNHDA and CDR2 is SQIVND (reference sequence). This CDR3 region has 15 residues. CDR3 in DNA: TGTGCCAGTAGTATAGGAGCGTCCAGCTCCTACGAGCAGTACTTC. This codes for CASSIGASSSYEQYF.

Here the CDR3 DNA reads TGTGCCAGCAGCTTAGGTGGTAGCGGGAGTGGGTACCAAGAGACCCAGTACTTC. Translated: CASSLGGSGSGYQETQYF. V gene TRBV7-7 combines with J gene TRBJ2-5; 9 bases match TRBD2. V gave up 1 base and J gave up 0 bases; unmatched junction bases: 9. The V gene's germline CDR1 is SSHAT and CDR2 FNYEAQ (reference sequence). The CDR3 consists of 18 residues.

As regards this clone: The sample carries other DNA sequences with the same CDR3. This chain's CDR3 is CASSYSGTGIYEQYF. The CDR3 nucleotides are TGTGCCAGCAGTTACTCCGGGACAGGGATCTACGAGCAGTACTTC. The V call is TRBV6-5, the J call TRBJ2-7, with 9 bases aligning to TRBD1. CDR1 is MNHEY, CDR2 SVGAGI, per germline. Unmatched junction bases numbered 3, after V lost 0 bases and J lost 3 bases. CDR3 size: 15 residues.

The chain is built from TRBV4-1 and TRBJ1-5; tentatively, D is TRBD1 (6 bases). There are 15 residues in the CDR3. Per germline, CDR1 MGHRA and CDR2 YSYEKL. V was pared by 0 bases and J by 4 bases, with 10 bases between. The CDR3 DNA reads TGCGCCAGCAGCCAAGATGGGGGCTGGAATCAGCCCCAGCATTTT. This translates into CASSQDGGWNQPQHF.

The chain recombines TRBV27 with TRBJ1-2; unclear D gene. There are 15 residues in the CDR3. V was clipped by 1 base and J by 2 bases, with 11 bases between them. The germline V gene encodes CDR1 MNHEY and CDR2 SMNVEV (reference sequence). CDR3 DNA: TGTGCCAGCAGTTTATTCCCAGAAACGAACTATGGCTACACCTTC. It codes for CASSLFPETNYGYTF.

The chain carries TRBV7-9 and TRBJ1-1, with D perhaps TRBD1 (6 bases). Trimming pared 1 base from V and 6 bases from J, leaving 12 bases between. Germline V CDR1 and CDR2: SEHNR, FQNEAQ (reference sequence). This CDR3 contains 14 residues. For the CDR3, the DNA is TGTGCCAGCAGCTTAGACAGGGAGGGGCCTGAAGCTTTCTTT. Its translation is CASSLDREGPEAFF.

The chain recombines TRBV7-9 with TRBJ1-3; 9 bases are a match to TRBD1. V was pared by 5 bases and J by 0 bases, with 8 bases of the junction left unmatched. Germline CDR1 reads SEHNR; CDR2 reads FQNEAQ (reference sequence). The CDR3 totals 17 residues. CDR3 amino acids: CASSDWGTGSSGNTIYF. As DNA, the CDR3 is TGTGCCAGCAGCGACTGGGGGACAGGGAGCTCTGGAAACACCATATATTTT.

CDR3 residues: CASSKAPDETGGPRGQPQHF. The CDR3 DNA reads TGTGCCAGCAGCAAAGCGCCTGATGAGACAGGGGGTCCCCGGGGACAGCCCCAGCATTTT. The gene calls are TRBV21-1 and TRBJ1-5; TRBD1 was called by the table and not checked on the DNA. TRBV21-1 is flagged as a pseudogene. The CDR3 length is 20 residues.

The V call is TRBV10-3, the J call TRBJ2-1; perhaps TRBD1 as D (7 bases). Germline V gives CDR1 ENHRY, CDR2 SYGVKD. Trimming stripped 10 bases from V and 7 bases from J, with 14 bases between. The CDR3 extends over 12 amino acids. The CDR3 here is CATGGGENEQFF. The CDR3 bases are TGTGCCACAGGGGGAGGAGAAAATGAGCAGTTCTTC.

Details on this clone: Germline is not matched at one junction end, which may reflect a read error. The chain is built from TRBV7-9 and TRBJ2-7, with D unresolved. This CDR3 region has 12 residues. CDR1 and CDR2 from the germline V gene are SEHNR and FQNEAQ (reference sequence). The CDR3 DNA is TGTTCCAGCAGCTTTCAATCCGAGGAGCAGTACTTC. It is translated as CSSSFQSEEQYF.

The chain carries TRBV5-6 and TRBJ1-5; 10 bases line up with TRBD1. The CDR3 runs 14 residues. Unmatched junction bases numbered 1, after V lost 5 bases and J lost 2 bases. CDR1 and CDR2 from the germline V gene are SGHDT and YYEEEE. Written as DNA, the CDR3 is TGTGCCAGCAGGACAGGGGGCGGCAATCAGCCCCAGCATTTT. Translation: CASRTGGGNQPQHF.

This sequence joins TRBV19 and TRBJ2-7, with 8 bases aligning to TRBD2. The CDR3 runs to 13 residues. Germline V lookup: CDR1 LNHDA, CDR2 SQIVND (reference sequence). Trimming removed 5 bases from V and 3 bases from J; junction bases left unmatched: 3. This chain's CDR3 is CASSVSGVYEQYF. The CDR3 nucleotides read TGTGCCAGTAGTGTTAGCGGGGTCTACGAGCAGTACTTC.